The clone carrying this TCR beta chain was observed a few times. Its antigen is not identified. The entry originates in a study of blood T cells in healthy people across ages. Looking at the study overall: For every two T cells, template switching captured about one barcoded beta molecule.

Study outcomes and limitations: Underestimates were what the diversity estimates from one million T cells were considered to be. In older individuals, TCR beta diversity per million T cells was lower, falling roughly linearly with age.

The V end lost 8 bases, the J end lost 7 bases, and 18 bases lay between the germline ends. CDR3 length equals 13 residues. CDR1 is ENHRY and CDR2 is SYGVKD in the germline V gene. A second PCR of 7 to 11 cycles used a sample-barcoded 5' primer and a J-beta primer mix. In TCRdb, the 5' RACE reads were re-called with MiXCR into one record per CDR3 protein. The sample lists about 580,000 distinct CDR3 sequences, 47% occurring once. The material sequenced was blood. The chain recombines TRBV10-3 with TRBJ2-7; the D gene is possibly TRBD2 (5 bases). This TCR came from a man of 80 years or more in good health. CDR3 bases: TGTGCCATCTCCGAGGGAGCCCCCCTTGAGCAGTACTTC. It codes for CAISEGAPLEQYF.